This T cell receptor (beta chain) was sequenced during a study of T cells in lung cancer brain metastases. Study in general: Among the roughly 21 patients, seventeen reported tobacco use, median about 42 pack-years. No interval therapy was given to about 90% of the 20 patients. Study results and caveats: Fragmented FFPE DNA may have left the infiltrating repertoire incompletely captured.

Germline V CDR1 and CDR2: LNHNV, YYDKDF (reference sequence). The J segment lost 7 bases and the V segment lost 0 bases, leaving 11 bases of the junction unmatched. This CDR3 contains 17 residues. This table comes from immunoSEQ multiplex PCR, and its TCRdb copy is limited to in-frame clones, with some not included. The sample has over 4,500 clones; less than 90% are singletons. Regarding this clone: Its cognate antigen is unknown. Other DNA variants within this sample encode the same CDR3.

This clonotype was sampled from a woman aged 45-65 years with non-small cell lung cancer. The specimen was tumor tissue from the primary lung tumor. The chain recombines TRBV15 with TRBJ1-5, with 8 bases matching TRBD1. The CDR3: CATSRDLRGQVGQPQHF. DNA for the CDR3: TGTGCCACCAGCAGAGATCTAAGGGGACAGGTGGGGCAGCCCCAGCATTTT.